This is a list of T cell receptor beta chains from one sample in a study of T cells in Graves' hyperthyroidism and ophthalmopathy. TCRdb independently ran MiXCR on the multiplex PCR reads; one entry per CDR3 protein. The sample lists about 740,000 distinct CDR3 sequences; around 15% were seen once. Sequencing input: blood. The source of these receptors is a woman between 18 and 29 years old with Graves' hyperthyroidism. Both conserved end residues are part of each CDR3. The order of the fields is D gene, V gene, clone size, J gene, CDR3 DNA, CDR3 protein. A D gene is named only where the DNA matches it firmly. Expanded clones are given a class, and other clones once, few, many or no size at all.

D gene: .; V gene: TRBV12-3/TRBV12-4; clone size: many; J gene: TRBJ1-1; CDR3 DNA: TGTGCCAGCAGTTTAGGGGCCCCTACGGGCACTGAAGCTTTCTTT; CDR3 protein: CASSLGAPTGTEAFF
D gene: .; V gene: TRBV4-1; clone size: .; J gene: TRBJ1-2; CDR3 DNA: TGCGCCAGCAGCCAAGTAAGGGGAGGGGGCTACACCTTC; CDR3 protein: CASSQVRGGGYTF
D gene: .; V gene: TRBV19; clone size: few; J gene: TRBJ1-5; CDR3 DNA: TGTGCCAGTAGTATCCGAGCAGTTAGCAATCAGCCCCAGCATTTT; CDR3 protein: CASSIRAVSNQPQHF
D gene: .; V gene: TRBV20-1; clone size: many; J gene: TRBJ1-5; CDR3 DNA: TGCAGTGCTAACCCGACAGGCCGGGGGTTTAATCAGCCCCAGCATTTT; CDR3 protein: CSANPTGRGFNQPQHF
D gene: TRBD2; V gene: TRBV14; clone size: .; J gene: TRBJ2-1; CDR3 DNA: TGTGCCAGCAGCCAAGATCCCAGGACTAGCGGCCGATCACCCGGTTACGAGCAGTTCTTC; CDR3 protein: CASSQDPRTSGRSPGYEQFF
D gene: TRBD1; V gene: TRBV6-9; clone size: .; J gene: TRBJ2-7; CDR3 DNA: TGTGCCAGCAGTTACGGGACCCGGGACAGCCTTTACGAGCAGTACTTC; CDR3 protein: CASSYGTRDSLYEQYF
D gene: TRBD1; V gene: TRBV4-3; clone size: .; J gene: TRBJ1-4; CDR3 DNA: TGCGCCAGCAGCTATTTCACCGGGACAGAGAATGAAAAACTGTTTTTT; CDR3 protein: CASSYFTGTENEKLFF
D gene: TRBD2; V gene: TRBV5-1; clone size: few; J gene: TRBJ2-1; CDR3 DNA: TGCGCCAGCAGCTTGGGGTTGGGGACTATATACAATGAGCAGTTCTTC; CDR3 protein: CASSLGLGTIYNEQFF
D gene: .; V gene: TRBV12-3/TRBV12-4; clone size: .; J gene: TRBJ2-7; CDR3 DNA: TGTGCCAGCAGTCCCGGGACCCTCTTATCCTACGAGCAGTACTTC; CDR3 protein: CASSPGTLLSYEQYF
D gene: .; V gene: TRBV7-9; clone size: many; J gene: TRBJ2-1; CDR3 DNA: TGTGCCAGCAGCGGGGTGTGGGGGGATGAGCAGTTCTTC; CDR3 protein: CASSGVWGDEQFF
D gene: TRBD1; V gene: TRBV7-9; clone size: many; J gene: TRBJ1-2; CDR3 DNA: TGTGCCAGCAGTAATACCGGGACAGGGGTAACCCGGGGTGGCTACACCTTC; CDR3 protein: CASSNTGTGVTRGGYTF
D gene: .; V gene: TRBV28; clone size: many; J gene: TRBJ2-1; CDR3 DNA: TGTGCCAGCGGGAGGCCCCCCCCTTACAATGAGCAGTTCTTC; CDR3 protein: CASGRPPPYNEQFF
D gene: .; V gene: TRBV6-5; clone size: few; J gene: TRBJ1-3; CDR3 DNA: TGTGCCAGCAGTTACGAAGGGGTAACTGGAAACACCATATATTTT; CDR3 protein: CASSYEGVTGNTIYF
D gene: TRBD2; V gene: TRBV2; clone size: many; J gene: TRBJ2-3; CDR3 DNA: TGTGCCACCGGGTTTAGCGCGGGGGCAGATACGCAGTATTTT; CDR3 protein: CATGFSAGADTQYF
D gene: .; V gene: TRBV2; clone size: few; J gene: TRBJ1-3; CDR3 DNA: TGTGCCCCCGAGGACCCGAGCCCCTCTGGAAACACCATATATTTT; CDR3 protein: CAPEDPSPSGNTIYF
D gene: TRBD2; V gene: TRBV15; clone size: many; J gene: TRBJ2-2; CDR3 DNA: TGTGCCACCGCACCTAGCGGGAACACCGGGGAGCTGTTTTTT; CDR3 protein: CATAPSGNTGELFF
D gene: .; V gene: TRBV2; clone size: many; J gene: TRBJ2-5; CDR3 DNA: TGTGCCAGCAGTGAAGCGGGCTTGGACAGAGAGACCCAGTACTTC; CDR3 protein: CASSEAGLDRETQYF
D gene: TRBD2; V gene: TRBV2; clone size: many; J gene: TRBJ2-7; CDR3 DNA: TGTGCCAGCAGGCGGCGGGAGGGGGCCCACGAGCAGTACTTC; CDR3 protein: CASRRREGAHEQYF
D gene: .; V gene: TRBV11-2; clone size: many; J gene: TRBJ2-3; CDR3 DNA: TGTGCCAGCAGCTTCGGATGGGGGAACACAGATACGCAGTATTTT; CDR3 protein: CASSFGWGNTDTQYF
D gene: TRBD2; V gene: TRBV6-1; clone size: .; J gene: TRBJ2-2; CDR3 DNA: TGTGCCAGCTCGTCCGGGAGGGGTACCGGGGAGCTGTTTTTT; CDR3 protein: CASSSGRGTGELFF
D gene: .; V gene: TRBV7-9; clone size: .; J gene: TRBJ2-7; CDR3 DNA: TGTGCCAGCAGCTTAGGACAGGGGACTACCTACGAGCAGTACTTC; CDR3 protein: CASSLGQGTTYEQYF
D gene: .; V gene: TRBV7-9; clone size: .; J gene: TRBJ2-5; CDR3 DNA: TGTGCCAGCAGCTTAAATGAGGGGGGAAGGGAGACCCAGTACTTC; CDR3 protein: CASSLNEGGRETQYF
D gene: .; V gene: TRBV10-2; clone size: .; J gene: TRBJ2-3; CDR3 DNA: TGCGCCAGCAGTGATTGGGGGGCGCCTCCAGATACGCAGTATTTT; CDR3 protein: CASSDWGAPPDTQYF